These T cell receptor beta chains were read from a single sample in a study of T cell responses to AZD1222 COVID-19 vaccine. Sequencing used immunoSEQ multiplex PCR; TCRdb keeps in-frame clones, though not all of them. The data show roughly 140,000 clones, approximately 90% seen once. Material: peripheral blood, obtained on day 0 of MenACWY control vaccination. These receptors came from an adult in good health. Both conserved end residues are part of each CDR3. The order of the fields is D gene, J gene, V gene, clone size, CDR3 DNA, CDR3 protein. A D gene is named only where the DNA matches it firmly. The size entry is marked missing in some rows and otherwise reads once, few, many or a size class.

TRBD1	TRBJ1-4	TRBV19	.	TGTGCCAGTAGTACTAGACAGGGCGCCACTGAAAAACTGTTTTTT	CASSTRQGATEKLFF
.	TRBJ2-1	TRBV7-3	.	TGTGCCAGCAGCTTGAGGGGGTTGGATGAGCAGTTCTTC	CASSLRGLDEQFF
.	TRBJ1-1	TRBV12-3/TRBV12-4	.	TGTGCCAGCAGTTATGGACAGAACACTGAAGCTTTCTTT	CASSYGQNTEAFF
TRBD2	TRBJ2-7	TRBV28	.	TGTGCCAGCAGTCCACCCCCTAGCGGGAGCTACGAGCAGTACTTC	CASSPPPSGSYEQYF
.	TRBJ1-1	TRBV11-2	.	TGTGCCAGCAGCTTGTTAACGGGGACCAACACTGAAGCTTTCTTT	CASSLLTGTNTEAFF
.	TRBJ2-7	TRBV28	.	TGTGCCAGCAGTTTATTGTACTACGAGCAGTACTTC	CASSLLYYEQYF
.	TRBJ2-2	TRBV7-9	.	TGTGCCAGCAGCTTAATGGTCCGGGTGAACACCGGGGAGCTGTTTTTT	CASSLMVRVNTGELFF
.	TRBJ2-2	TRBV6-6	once	TGTGCCAGCAGTTACCCAGGGACCGGGGAGCTGTTTTTT	CASSYPGTGELFF
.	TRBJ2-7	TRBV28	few	TGTGCCAGCGCCCCTGGGGGGTCGGGGTACGAGCAGTACTTC	CASAPGGSGYEQYF
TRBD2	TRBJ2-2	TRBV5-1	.	TGCGCCAGCAGCTTGGCCTTAGCGGGGGTCACCGGGGAGCTGTTTTTT	CASSLALAGVTGELFF
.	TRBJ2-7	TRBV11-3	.	TGTGCCAGCAGCTTGTACTCGGGATCCGACTACGAGCAGTACTTC	CASSLYSGSDYEQYF
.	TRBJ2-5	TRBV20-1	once	TGCAGTGCAAGTCCCCTAGCACCGGTGGATGCGACCCAGTACTTC	CSASPLAPVDATQYF
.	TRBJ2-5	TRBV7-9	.	TGTGCCAGCAGCTTCTACGGGACCCAAGAGACCCAGTACTTC	CASSFYGTQETQYF
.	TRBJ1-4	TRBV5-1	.	TGCGCCAGCAGCTTGGGGGAGGGAGGACATGAAAAACTGTTTTTT	CASSLGEGGHEKLFF
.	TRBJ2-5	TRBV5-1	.	TGCGCCAGCAGCTTGGAGTCTCCGCCTGAGACCCAGTACTTC	CASSLESPPETQYF
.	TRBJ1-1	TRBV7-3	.	TGTGCCAGCAGCCTCTTTTCAGGGAACACTGAAGCTTTCTTT	CASSLFSGNTEAFF
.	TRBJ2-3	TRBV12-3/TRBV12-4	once	TGTGCCAGCAGTTTGGGTCGCTCAGATACGCAGTATTTT	CASSLGRSDTQYF
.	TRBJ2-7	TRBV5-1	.	TGCGCCAGCAGGCCCGGGACGGGTGGGGTCGAGCAGTACTTC	CASRPGTGGVEQYF
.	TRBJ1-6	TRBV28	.	TGTGCCAGCAGTTTATTTCCAGAGTTGGGGTCACCCCTCCACTTT	CASSLFPELGSPLHF
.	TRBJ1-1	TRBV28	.	TGTGCCAGCAGTTTATCTCTAGGGAACACTGAAGCTTTCTTT	CASSLSLGNTEAFF
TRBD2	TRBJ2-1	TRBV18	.	TGTGCCAGCTCACCCGGACTAGCGGGCAATGAGCAGTTCTTC	CASSPGLAGNEQFF
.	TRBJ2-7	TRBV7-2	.	TGTGCCAGCAACAGAATAGGGAGATCTTACGAGCAGTACTTC	CASNRIGRSYEQYF
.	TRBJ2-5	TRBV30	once	TGTGCCTGGAGTTCCGAGACCCAGTACTTC	CAWSSETQYF
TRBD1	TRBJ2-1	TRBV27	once	TGTGCCAGCAGTTTAAGGGACAGGGTCAACAATGAGCAGTTCTTC	CASSLRDRVNNEQFF
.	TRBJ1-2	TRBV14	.	TGTGCCAGCAGCCAAGATTCCCATATTAGGGGCTACACCTTC	CASSQDSHIRGYTF
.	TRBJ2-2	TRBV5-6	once	TGTGCCAGCAGCTTGTTCGGGGAGCTGTTTTTT	CASSLFGELFF
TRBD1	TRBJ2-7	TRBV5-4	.	TGTGCCAGCAGTTCAGGGACAGGGGGGTTCTACGAGCAGTACTTC	CASSSGTGGFYEQYF
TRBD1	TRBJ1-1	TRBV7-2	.	TGTGCCAGCAGCACCAGAAGGGGGCTCACTGAAGCTTTCTTT	CASSTRRGLTEAFF
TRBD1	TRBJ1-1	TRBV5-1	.	TGCGCCAGCAGCCCGGGACAGGGAGGCACTGAAGCTTTCTTT	CASSPGQGGTEAFF
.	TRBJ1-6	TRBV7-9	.	TGTGCCAGCACCAACACAGGGTATAATTCACCCCTCCACTTT	CASTNTGYNSPLHF
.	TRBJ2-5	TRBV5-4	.	TGTGCCAGCAGCTTTAATCTGGCGGGGGAGACCCAGTACTTC	CASSFNLAGETQYF
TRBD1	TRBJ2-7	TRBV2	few	TGTGCCAGCAGTGAAATGGTCGGGACAGGAGACTACGAGCAGTACTTC	CASSEMVGTGDYEQYF
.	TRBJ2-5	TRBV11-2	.	TGTGCCAGCAGCATCGGGACGGGGCGAGGGGAGACCCAGTACTTC	CASSIGTGRGETQYF
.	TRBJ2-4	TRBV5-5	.	TGTGCCAGCAGCCCGAGGCAGGGGAAGGGGCAAAACATTCAGTACTTC	CASSPRQGKGQNIQYF
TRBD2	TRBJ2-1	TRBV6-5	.	TGTGCCAGCAGAGGAGCGGGAGGGGACGTGGATGAGCAGTTCTTC	CASRGAGGDVDEQFF
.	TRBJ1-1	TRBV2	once	TGTGCCAGCAGCCGGAACACTGAAGCTTTCTTT	CASSRNTEAFF
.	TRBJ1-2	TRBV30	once	TGTGCCTGGACCGAGGGAGGAAACTATGGCTACACCTTC	CAWTEGGNYGYTF